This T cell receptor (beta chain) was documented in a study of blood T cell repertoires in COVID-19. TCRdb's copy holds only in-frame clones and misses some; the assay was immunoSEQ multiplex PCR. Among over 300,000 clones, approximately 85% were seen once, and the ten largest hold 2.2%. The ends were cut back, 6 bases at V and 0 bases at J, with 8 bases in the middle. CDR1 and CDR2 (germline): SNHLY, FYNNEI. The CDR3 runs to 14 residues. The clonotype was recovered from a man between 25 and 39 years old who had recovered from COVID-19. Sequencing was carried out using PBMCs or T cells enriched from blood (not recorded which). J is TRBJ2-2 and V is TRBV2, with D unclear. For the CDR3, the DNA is TGTGCCAGCAGAGATCAGGCGAACACCGGGGAGCTGTTTTTT. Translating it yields CASRDQANTGELFF.